The 25 T cell receptor beta chains reported below all come from one sample, sequenced in a study of T cell changes during pregnancy in multiple sclerosis (dated by TCRdb to 2018 to 2020). Libraries were built with the immunoSEQ multiplex PCR assay. Entries here come from immuneACCESS through TCRdb and include only in-frame sequences with V and J called. Some clones fail to appear in such tables; in the studies checked, an unresolved V gene covers under half of the shortfall, and the cause of the remainder is unknown. The sample table shows around 50,000 clones, and around nine tenths are seen once. In total, the top ten clones hold about 5.7% of the sample. Sequencing input: peripheral blood from another person, used as feeder cells. The receptors were gathered from a human donor whose cells served as feeder cells for cultures in a pregnancy study.

V usage is TRBV29-1 and J usage is TRBJ2-2; no clear D. V shed 5 bases and J shed 3 bases, with 10 bases lying between them. The germline gives CDR1 SQVTM, CDR2 ANQGSEA. CDR3 length: 13 residues. The CDR3 sequence: CSVKGFDTGELFF. DNA for the CDR3: TGCAGCGTTAAGGGATTCGACACCGGGGAGCTGTTTTTT.

This chain links TRBV29-1 with TRBJ2-1; 7 positions agree with TRBD1. The CDR3 is 13 residues long. Germline-derived CDR1 and CDR2 are SQVTM and ANQGSEA. With V trimmed by 8 bases and J by 11 bases, 15 bases remained unmatched. CDR3 sequence (DNA): TGCAGCAGCCGGGACAGTGTAAGTTTTCAGCAGTTCTTC. Translating it yields CSSRDSVSFQQFF.

V gene TRBV4-3 combines with J gene TRBJ1-1; no clear D. The V end was cut by 3 bases, the J end by 1 base, with 9 bases between. Germline V gives CDR1 LGHNA, CDR2 YSLEER. The CDR3 extends over 14 amino acids. CDR3 DNA sequence: TGCGCCAGCAGCCACGTTACCAAGAACACTGAAGCTTTCTTT. Encoded protein: CASSHVTKNTEAFF.

The genes are TRBV5-1 and TRBJ1-2; tentative D call: TRBD1 (5 bases). The CDR3 extends over 13 amino acids. From germline, CDR1 is SGHRS and CDR2 YFSETQ. Trimming took 0 bases from V and 6 from J, leaving 9 bases between them. The DNA for the CDR3 is TGCGCCAGCAGCTTGGGAAGGGGCGATGGCTACACCTTC. It encodes CASSLGRGDGYTF.

CDR3 region: CASSSEQGEVGYTF. CDR3 DNA: TGCGCCAGCAGCTCTGAACAGGGGGAGGTGGGCTACACCTTC. The chain recombines TRBV5-1 with TRBJ1-2, with 8 bases that match TRBD1. CDR1 and CDR2 (germline): SGHRS, YFSETQ. Germline trimming cut 3 bases from V and 8 bases from J; bases unmatched to any gene: 9. There are 14 residues in the CDR3.

The J gene is TRBJ2-7, the V gene TRBV10-3, with 9 bases identical to TRBD1. The germline V gene encodes CDR1 ENHRY and CDR2 SYGVKD. V lost 6 bases to trimming and J lost 3 bases; unmatched junction nucleotides: 9. CDR3 size: 15 residues. CDR3: CAISIQGQGSYEQYF. The CDR3 bases are TGTGCCATCAGCATACAGGGACAGGGAAGCTACGAGCAGTACTTC.

This clone was counted once. The V and J genes are TRBV4-2 and TRBJ2-6; D ambiguous. The CDR3 sequence is 20 residues long. The germline V gene has CDR1 LGHNA and CDR2 YNFKEQ. V was trimmed by 0 bases and J by 0 bases, leaving 18 bases between them. CDR3 loop: CASSQDQARSYLSGANVLTF. CDR3 nucleotides: TGTGCCAGCAGCCAAGATCAGGCCCGATCTTACCTCTCTGGGGCCAACGTCCTGACTTTC.

The rearrangement joins TRBV5-4 to TRBJ2-7; 14 positions agree with TRBD2. The J segment lost 8 bases and the V segment lost 4 bases, leaving 8 bases of the junction unmatched. There are 15 residues in the CDR3. Germline values: CDR1 SGHNT, CDR2 YYREEE (reference sequence). CDR3 coding DNA: TGTGCCAGCAGCCCGGCGGGACTAGCGGGAGTGAAGCAGTACTTC. As protein: CASSPAGLAGVKQYF.

This rearrangement joins TRBV7-2 to TRBJ2-7; D remains unclear. This CDR3 region has 15 residues. CDR1 and CDR2 from the germline V gene are SGHTA and FQGNSA. The V gene lost 0 bases and the J gene lost 2 bases, with 11 bases spanning the gap. The CDR3 region has the DNA TGTGCCAGCAGCTTAGCCACTGCCGGTACCTACGAGCAGTACTTC. It encodes CASSLATAGTYEQYF.

The chain joins TRBV28 to TRBJ1-5; D perhaps matches TRBD1 (5 bases). This CDR3 spans 18 amino acids. Germline CDR1 MDHEN, CDR2 SYDVKM. With 6 bases removed from V and 4 bases from J, the gap between germline ends came to 25 bases. The CDR3 loop is CASSLYRTVWNPNQPQHF. In nucleotides, the CDR3 is TGTGCCAGCAGCCTTTACAGGACTGTGTGGAATCCTAATCAGCCCCAGCATTTT.

The rearrangement uses TRBV2 and TRBJ2-1; D ambiguous. The CDR3 extends over 12 amino acids. Trimming left V 4 bases short and J 10 bases short, with 11 bases between. Germline V gives CDR1 SNHLY, CDR2 FYNNEI. The CDR3 DNA is TGTGCCAGCAGTGGACCGGGTGAGGAGCAGTTCTTC. It yields the protein CASSGPGEEQFF.

The V and J genes are TRBV19 and TRBJ1-5; no definite D call. In germline, CDR1 is LNHDA, CDR2 SQIVND (reference sequence). The CDR3 covers 12 residues. Trimming removed 5 bases from V and 6 bases from J, with 8 bases in between. Here the CDR3 reads CASSSLGQPQHF. CDR3 DNA sequence: TGTGCCAGTAGTTCATTGGGTCAGCCCCAGCATTTT.

The chain has TRBV6-5 and TRBJ2-1, with 7 positions matching TRBD1. The junction had 7 bases not matched to a gene; V was cut back by 2 bases and J by 6 bases. Germline values: CDR1 MNHEY, CDR2 SVGAGI. This CDR3 has 15 residues. CDR3 sequence reads: CASSYPGTVSNEQFF. The CDR3 bases are TGTGCCAGCAGTTACCCCGGGACAGTCAGCAATGAGCAGTTCTTC.

This chain connects TRBV7-8 to TRBJ2-7, with 7 bases matching TRBD1. This CDR3 is built from 14 residues. Losses at the gene ends were 5 bases for V and 3 bases for J; bases not matched to a gene: 7. Germline V gene data show CDR1 as SGHVS and CDR2 as FQNEAQ. The CDR3: CASSLRQGFYEQYF. DNA of the CDR3: TGTGCCAGCAGCCTAAGACAGGGCTTCTACGAGCAGTACTTC.

The gene calls are TRBV7-9 and TRBJ2-3; D possibly corresponds to TRBD2 (6 bases). V lost 2 bases to trimming and J lost 3 bases, with 9 bases between them. CDR1 and CDR2 (germline): SEHNR, FQNEAQ (reference sequence). CDR3 size: 14 residues. CDR3 amino acids: CASSLLATTDTQYF. The CDR3 DNA is TGTGCCAGCAGCTTACTAGCGACAACAGATACGCAGTATTTT.

The V and J genes are TRBV7-3 and TRBJ2-1, with D perhaps matching TRBD1 (6 bases). CDR3 length: 14 residues. V was shortened by 0 bases and J by 8 bases, with 11 bases between the two germline ends. Germline-derived CDR1 and CDR2 are SGHTA and FQGTGA. CDR3 in DNA: TGTGCCAGCAGCTTAACCCACAGGGTCGATGAGCAGTTCTTC. Its translation is CASSLTHRVDEQFF.

The CDR3 sequence is CASSRDRAYNEQFF. Written as DNA, the CDR3 is TGTGCCAGCAGCCGGGACAGGGCGTACAATGAGCAGTTCTTC. The chain couples TRBV7-3 to TRBJ2-1; 9 bases match TRBD1. CDR1 and CDR2 (germline): SGHTA, FQGTGA. V lost 5 bases, J lost 4 bases, and 3 bases stayed unmatched. The CDR3 covers 14 residues.

In its sample, this clone was seen a few times. The chain combines TRBV29-1 with TRBJ2-3; 12 nucleotides line up with TRBD2. V trimming: 3 bases; J trimming: 5 bases; junction bases outside the gene matches: 9. The length of the CDR3 is 16 residues. Germline V gene lookup returns CDR1 SQVTM and CDR2 ANQGSEA. The CDR3 DNA is TGCAGCGTTGACCCTATGACTAGCGGGAGTGGAGATACGCAGTATTTT. Translated: CSVDPMTSGSGDTQYF.

The chain uses TRBV11-2 and TRBJ1-4; D may be TRBD1 (5 bases). Between the trimmed V and J ends, which lost 1 base and 2 bases, there was a span of 11 bases. The CDR3 contains 16 residues. Germline values: CDR1 SGHAT, CDR2 FQNNGV. The CDR3 region is CASSLGDRPTNEKLFF. The CDR3 DNA reads as TGTGCCAGCAGCTTAGGGGACCGGCCGACTAATGAAAAACTGTTTTTT.

The V call is TRBV19, the J call TRBJ1-1; perhaps TRBD1 as D (5 bases). The germline CDR1 and CDR2 sequences are LNHDA and SQIVND (reference sequence). The V gene lost 5 bases and the J gene lost 3 bases, with 13 bases spanning the gap. The CDR3 spans 14 residues. CDR3 protein: CASSREWGDTEAFF. CDR3 in DNA: TGTGCCAGTAGTCGCGAGTGGGGGGACACTGAAGCTTTCTTT.

The genes are TRBV7-9 and TRBJ2-5; weak D call: TRBD2 (5 bases). The germline CDR1 and CDR2 sequences are SEHNR and FQNEAQ (reference sequence). Trimming left V 5 bases short and J 4 bases short, with 20 bases between. The CDR3 spans 16 residues. CDR3 in DNA: TGTGCCAGCAGCCCACTCCCCTCCGGGGTTCGAGAGACCCAGTACTTC. This gives the protein CASSPLPSGVRETQYF.

The chain couples TRBV30 to TRBJ1-2; 7 positions match TRBD1. V lost 3 bases, J lost 5 bases, and 6 bases stayed unmatched. The CDR3 consists of 13 residues. The germline gives CDR1 GTSNPN, CDR2 SVGIG (reference sequence). CDR3 sequence reads: CAWRVDRPYGYTF. CDR3 coding DNA: TGTGCCTGGAGGGTGGACAGGCCTTATGGCTACACCTTC.

The chain joins TRBV5-4 to TRBJ1-4, with 8 bases lining up with TRBD1. Germline-derived CDR1 and CDR2 are SGHNT and YYREEE (reference sequence). The trim removed 3 bases at V and 5 bases at J, leaving 6 bases unmatched. The length of the CDR3 is 15 residues. The CDR3 DNA is TGTGCCAGCAGCTCGTCACAGGGGGTCAATGAAAAACTGTTTTTT. Protein: CASSSSQGVNEKLFF.

This clone came up a few times. This chain joins TRBV28 and TRBJ2-7; 8 nucleotides agree with TRBD1. Germline CDR1 MDHEN, CDR2 SYDVKM. Trimming removed 6 bases from V and 0 bases from J; junction bases left unmatched: 7. The CDR3 contains 15 residues. CDR3 sequence (DNA): TGTGCCAGCAGCCCGGGACAGGTTTACTCCTACGAGCAGTACTTC. Residues: CASSPGQVYSYEQYF.

The V gene is TRBV6-5, the J gene TRBJ2-2, with a tentative D call TRBD1 (6 bases). Germline V gives CDR1 MNHEY, CDR2 SVGAGI. V was trimmed by 6 bases and J by 8 bases, leaving 16 bases between them. The CDR3 contains 14 residues. The CDR3, as DNA: TGTGCCAGCAGCCGGATAAGGGGGAAAGGGGAGCTGTTTTTT. It encodes CASSRIRGKGELFF.